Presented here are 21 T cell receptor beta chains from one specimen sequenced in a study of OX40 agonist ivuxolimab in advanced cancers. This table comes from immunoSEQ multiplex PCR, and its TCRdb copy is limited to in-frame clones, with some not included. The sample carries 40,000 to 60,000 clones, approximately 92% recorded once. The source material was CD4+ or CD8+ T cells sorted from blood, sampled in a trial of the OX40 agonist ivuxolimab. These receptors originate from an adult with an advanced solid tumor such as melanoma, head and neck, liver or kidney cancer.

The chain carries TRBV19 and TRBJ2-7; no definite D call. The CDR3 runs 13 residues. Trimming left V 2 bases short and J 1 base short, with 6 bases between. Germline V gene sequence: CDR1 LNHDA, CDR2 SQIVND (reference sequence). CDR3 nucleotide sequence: TGTGCCAGTAGTATAAGGAATTCCTACGAGCAGTACTTC. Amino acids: CASSIRNSYEQYF.

The CDR3 DNA reads TGCGCCAGCAGTGATAGGCAGGGGGAACCCTACAATGAGCAGTTCTTC. As protein: CASSDRQGEPYNEQFF. The rearrangement joins TRBV10-1 to TRBJ2-1; 7 positions match TRBD1. CDR1 and CDR2 from the germline V gene are WNHNN and SYGVQD (reference sequence). After removal of 3 bases from V and 2 bases from J, the junction contained 7 bases not matched to a gene. The CDR3 is made up of 16 amino acids.

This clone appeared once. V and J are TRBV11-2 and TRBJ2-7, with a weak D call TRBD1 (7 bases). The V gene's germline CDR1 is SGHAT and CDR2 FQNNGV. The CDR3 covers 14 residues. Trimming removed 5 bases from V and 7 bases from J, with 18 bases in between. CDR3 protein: CASSTRGGGEEQYF. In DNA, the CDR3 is TGTGCCAGCAGCACTAGAGGGGGCGGGGAAGAGCAGTACTTC.

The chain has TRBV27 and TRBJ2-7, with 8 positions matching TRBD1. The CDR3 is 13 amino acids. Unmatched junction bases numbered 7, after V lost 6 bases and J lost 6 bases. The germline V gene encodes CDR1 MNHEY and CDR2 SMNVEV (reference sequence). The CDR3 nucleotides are TGTGCCAGCAGAACGGACAGGGTCGCCGAGCAGTACTTC. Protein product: CASRTDRVAEQYF.

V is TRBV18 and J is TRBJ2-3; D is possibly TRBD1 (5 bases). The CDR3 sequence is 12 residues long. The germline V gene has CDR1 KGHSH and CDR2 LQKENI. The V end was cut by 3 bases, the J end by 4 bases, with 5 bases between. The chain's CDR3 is CASSPGPDTQYF. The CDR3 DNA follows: TGTGCCAGCTCACCGGGGCCAGATACGCAGTATTTT.

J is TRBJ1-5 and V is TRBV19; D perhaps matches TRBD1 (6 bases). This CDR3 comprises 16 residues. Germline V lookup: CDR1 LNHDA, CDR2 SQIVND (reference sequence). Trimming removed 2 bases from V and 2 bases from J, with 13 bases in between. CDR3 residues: CASSITLRGGNQPQHF. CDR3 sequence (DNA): TGTGCCAGTAGTATAACCCTCAGGGGTGGCAATCAGCCCCAGCATTTT. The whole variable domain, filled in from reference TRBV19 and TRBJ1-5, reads DGGITQSPKYLFRKEGQNVTLSCEQNLNHDAMYWYRQDPGQGLRLIYYSQIVNDFQKGDIAEGYSVSREKKESFPLTVTSAQKNPTAFYLCASSITLRGGNQPQHFGDGTRLSIL.

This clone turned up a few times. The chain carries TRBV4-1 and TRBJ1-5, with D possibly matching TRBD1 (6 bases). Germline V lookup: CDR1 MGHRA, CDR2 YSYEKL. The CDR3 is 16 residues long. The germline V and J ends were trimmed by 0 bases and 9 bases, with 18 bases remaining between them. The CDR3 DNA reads TGCGCCAGCAGCCAAGAGGACAGCCGGTACAACGTGCCCCAGCATTTT. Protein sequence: CASSQEDSRYNVPQHF.

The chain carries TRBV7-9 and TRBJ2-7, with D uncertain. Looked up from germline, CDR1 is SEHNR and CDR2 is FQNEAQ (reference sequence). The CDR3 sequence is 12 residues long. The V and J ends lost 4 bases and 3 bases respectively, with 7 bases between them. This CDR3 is CASSSRFYEQYF. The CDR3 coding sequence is TGTGCCAGCAGCTCCCGGTTCTACGAGCAGTACTTC.

CDR3 region: CASSLIPGSSYEQYF. The CDR3 bases are TGTGCCAGCAGCTTAATTCCAGGGAGCTCCTACGAGCAGTACTTC. The V gene is TRBV7-3, the J gene TRBJ2-5; D is tentatively TRBD1 or TRBD2 (5 bases each). The assigned J gene may be wrong: the sequence end matches TRBJ2-7 better. Germline lookup yields CDR1 SGHTA and CDR2 FQGTGA. The CDR3 runs to 15 residues.

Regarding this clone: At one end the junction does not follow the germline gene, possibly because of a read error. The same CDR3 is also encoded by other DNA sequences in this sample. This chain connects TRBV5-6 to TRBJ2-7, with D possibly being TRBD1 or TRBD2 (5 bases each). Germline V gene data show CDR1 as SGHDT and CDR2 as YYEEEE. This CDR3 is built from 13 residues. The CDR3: CASTQKGWDEQYF. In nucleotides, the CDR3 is TGTGCCAGCACCCAAAAGGGATGGGACGAGCAGTATTTC.

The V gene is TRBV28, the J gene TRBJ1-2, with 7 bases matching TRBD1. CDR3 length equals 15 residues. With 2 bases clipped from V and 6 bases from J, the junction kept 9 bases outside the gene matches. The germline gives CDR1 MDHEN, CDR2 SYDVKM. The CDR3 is CASSLPKGTDNGYTF. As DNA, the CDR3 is TGTGCCAGCAGTTTACCTAAGGGGACAGATAATGGCTACACCTTC.

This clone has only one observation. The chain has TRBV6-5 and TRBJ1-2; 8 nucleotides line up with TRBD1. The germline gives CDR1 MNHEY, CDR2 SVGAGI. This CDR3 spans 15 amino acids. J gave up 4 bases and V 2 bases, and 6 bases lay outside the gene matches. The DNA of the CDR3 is TGTGCCAGCAGTTACATTTCAGGGGGCGCCTATGGCTACACCTTC. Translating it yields CASSYISGGAYGYTF.

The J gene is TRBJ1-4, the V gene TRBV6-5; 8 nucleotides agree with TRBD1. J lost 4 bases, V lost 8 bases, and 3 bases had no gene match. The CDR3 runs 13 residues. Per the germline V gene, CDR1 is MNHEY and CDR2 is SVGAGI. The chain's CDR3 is CASLDRVNEKLFF. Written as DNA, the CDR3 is TGTGCCAGCCTGGACAGGGTTAATGAAAAACTGTTTTTT.

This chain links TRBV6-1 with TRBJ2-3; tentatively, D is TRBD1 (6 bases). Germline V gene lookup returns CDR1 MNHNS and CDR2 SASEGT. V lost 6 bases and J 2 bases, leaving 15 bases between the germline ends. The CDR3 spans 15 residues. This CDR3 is CASSLDRTYTDTQYF. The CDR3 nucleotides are TGTGCCAGCAGCCTAGACAGGACCTACACAGATACGCAGTATTTT.

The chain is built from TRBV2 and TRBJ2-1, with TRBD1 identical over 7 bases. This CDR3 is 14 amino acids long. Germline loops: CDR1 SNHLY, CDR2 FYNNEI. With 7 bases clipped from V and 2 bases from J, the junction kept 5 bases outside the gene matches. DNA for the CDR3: TGTGCCAGCACAGGGGGAGCCGCCTACAATGAGCAGTTCTTC. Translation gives CASTGGAAYNEQFF.

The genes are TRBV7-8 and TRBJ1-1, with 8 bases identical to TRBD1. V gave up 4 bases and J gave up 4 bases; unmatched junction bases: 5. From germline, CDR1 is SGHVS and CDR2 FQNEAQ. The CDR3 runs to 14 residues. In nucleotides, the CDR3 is TGTGCCAGCAGCTCACAGGGGGATGGCACTGAAGCTTTCTTT. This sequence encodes CASSSQGDGTEAFF.

CDR3 sequence: CASSQDTGRVNTEAFF. The CDR3 nucleotides read TGCGCCAGCAGCCAAGATACGGGACGGGTGAACACTGAAGCTTTCTTT. The V call is TRBV4-3, the J call TRBJ1-1, with D tentatively TRBD1 (5 bases). CDR3 length: 16 residues. Germline lookup yields CDR1 LGHNA and CDR2 YSLEER. Between the trimmed V and J ends, which lost 0 bases and 0 bases, there was a span of 11 bases.

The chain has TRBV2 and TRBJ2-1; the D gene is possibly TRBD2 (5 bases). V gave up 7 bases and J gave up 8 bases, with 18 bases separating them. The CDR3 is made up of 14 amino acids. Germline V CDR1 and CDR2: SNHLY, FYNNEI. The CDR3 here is CASTTGLAPYEQFF. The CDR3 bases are TGTGCCAGCACTACTGGACTCGCTCCCTATGAGCAGTTCTTC.

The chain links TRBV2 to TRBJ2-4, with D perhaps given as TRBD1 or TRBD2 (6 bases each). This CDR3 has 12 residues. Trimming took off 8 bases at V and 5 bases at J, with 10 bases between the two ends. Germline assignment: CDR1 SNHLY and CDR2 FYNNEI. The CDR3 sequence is CASARGENIQYF. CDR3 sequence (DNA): TGTGCCAGCGCGAGGGGGGAAAACATTCAGTACTTC.

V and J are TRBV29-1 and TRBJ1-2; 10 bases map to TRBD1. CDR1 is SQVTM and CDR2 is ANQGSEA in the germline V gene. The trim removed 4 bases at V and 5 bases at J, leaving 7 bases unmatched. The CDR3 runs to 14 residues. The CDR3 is CSVGGDRGMYGYTF. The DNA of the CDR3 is TGCAGCGTTGGGGGGGACAGGGGAATGTATGGCTACACCTTC.

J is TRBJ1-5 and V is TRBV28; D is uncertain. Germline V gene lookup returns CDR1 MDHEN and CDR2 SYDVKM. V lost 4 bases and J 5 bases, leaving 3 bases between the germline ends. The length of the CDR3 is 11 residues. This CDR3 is CASSSDQPQHF. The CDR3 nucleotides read TGTGCCAGCAGTTCTGATCAGCCCCAGCATTTT.